A single sample gave rise to the 31 T cell receptor beta chains below, sequenced in a study of cytomegalovirus exposure and HLA in healthy donors. Amplification used 60 Vbeta primers and 13 Jbeta primers. The data were produced by immunoSEQ multiplex PCR, yet TCRdb's version contains in-frame clones alone and is incomplete. The sample lists about 190,000 clones, roughly three quarters seen once, with 1.6% in the top ten. The material sequenced was PBMCs. The receptors come from a woman younger than 30 in good health and CMV-seronegative.

This clone was counted a few times. The chain employs TRBV4-1 and TRBJ2-7, with D possibly matching TRBD1 (5 bases). Per the germline V gene, CDR1 is MGHRA and CDR2 is YSYEKL. The V end was cut by 5 bases, the J end by 2 bases, with 13 bases between. The CDR3 spans 14 residues. The CDR3 loop is CASSAGKGAYEQYF. CDR3 nucleotide sequence: TGCGCCAGCAGCGCCGGAAAAGGGGCCTACGAGCAGTACTTC.

V usage is TRBV5-1 and J usage is TRBJ2-3; 9 bases map to TRBD2. The V gene's germline CDR1 is SGHRS and CDR2 YFSETQ. This CDR3 has 15 amino acids. Losses at the gene ends were 5 bases for V and 2 bases for J; bases not matched to a gene: 6. This CDR3 reads CASRRLAATTDTQYF. DNA for the CDR3: TGCGCCAGCAGACGACTAGCGGCCACCACAGATACGCAGTATTTT. The whole variable domain, remainder taken from reference TRBV5-1 and TRBJ2-3, is KAGVTQTPRYLIKTRGQQVTLSCSPISGHRSVSWYQQTPGQGLQFLFEYFSETQRNKGNFPGRFSGRQFSNSRSEMNVSTLELGDSALYLCASRRLAATTDTQYFGPGTRLTVL.

The chain is built from TRBV18 and TRBJ1-3, with 8 nucleotides matching TRBD1. With V trimmed by 8 bases and J by 0 bases, 9 bases remained unmatched. Germline V gene data show CDR1 as KGHSH and CDR2 as LQKENI. The CDR3 totals 16 residues. Written as DNA, the CDR3 is TGTGCCAGCCACGGGACCCAGGGGGCCTCTGGAAACACCATATATTTT. It translates to CASHGTQGASGNTIYF.

V and J are TRBV19 and TRBJ1-5, with 8 nucleotides matching TRBD1. CDR3 size: 16 residues. After removal of 4 bases from V and 6 bases from J, the junction contained 11 bases not matched to a gene. The germline V gene encodes CDR1 LNHDA and CDR2 SQIVND (reference sequence). CDR3 region: CASSNMDRDGGQPQHF. CDR3 nucleotide sequence: TGTGCCAGTAGTAATATGGACAGGGACGGGGGTCAGCCCCAGCATTTT.

This chain links TRBV2 with TRBJ2-3, with 10 bases aligning to TRBD2. Looked up from germline, CDR1 is SNHLY and CDR2 is FYNNEI. The CDR3 length is 16 residues. V gave up 5 bases and J gave up 5 bases; unmatched junction bases: 10. CDR3 DNA: TGTGCCAGCAGTCTGAATAGCGGGGGGTTAGGAGATACGCAGTATTTT. This encodes CASSLNSGGLGDTQYF.

The V call is TRBV27, the J call TRBJ1-2; the match to TRBD1 covers 8 bases. This CDR3 is built from 12 residues. Trimming cost V 6 bases and J 8 bases; bases outside gene matches: 5. Germline CDR1 and CDR2: MNHEY and SMNVEV (reference sequence). The CDR3 here is CASSQGAGGYTF. Written as DNA, the CDR3 is TGTGCCAGCAGCCAGGGGGCGGGCGGCTACACCTTC.

The chain is built from TRBV29-1 and TRBJ2-2; the match to TRBD2 covers 13 bases. The V and J ends lost 6 bases and 0 bases, in that order; junction bases with no gene match: 4. The CDR3 contains 16 residues. Germline CDR1 SQVTM, CDR2 ANQGSEA. CDR3 in amino acids: CSVGGLAGANTGELFF. CDR3 DNA sequence: TGCAGCGTCGGCGGACTAGCGGGAGCGAACACCGGGGAGCTGTTTTTT.

The J gene is TRBJ2-2, the V gene TRBV6-5; D gene uncertain. V dropped 4 bases and J dropped 1 base, with 7 bases sitting between them. CDR1 MNHEY and CDR2 SVGAGI come from the germline V gene. The length of the CDR3 is 14 residues. The CDR3 coding sequence is TGTGCCAGCAGTTCCCGGGTGAACACCGGGGAGCTGTTTTTT. Protein sequence: CASSSRVNTGELFF.

This clone showed up just a few times. The chain has TRBV27 and TRBJ1-1, with D perhaps matching TRBD1 (6 bases). V was shortened by 3 bases and J by 5 bases, with 13 bases between the two germline ends. Germline V gene sequence: CDR1 MNHEY, CDR2 SMNVEV (reference sequence). The CDR3 has 14 amino acids. CDR3 sequence (DNA): TGTGCCAGCAGTTTGGGCAGGGGTTGGACTGAAGCTTTCTTT. It codes for CASSLGRGWTEAFF.

The chain has TRBV6-1 and TRBJ2-5, with TRBD1 matching 7 bases. The J call may be mistaken, given a closer DNA end match to TRBJ2-7. The CDR3 is made up of 12 amino acids. The V gene's germline CDR1 is MNHNS and CDR2 SASEGT. The CDR3 bases are TGTGCCAGCTTGACAGGGTTCTACGAGCAGTACTTC. Translated: CASLTGFYEQYF.

V is TRBV6-5 and J is TRBJ1-4, with 8 bases identical to TRBD1. This CDR3 comprises 15 residues. Germline CDR1 and CDR2: MNHEY and SVGAGI. J gave up 4 bases and V 6 bases, and 7 bases lay outside the gene matches. The CDR3 DNA reads TGTGCCAGCAGGGTACAGGGGGACAGTAATGAAAAACTGTTTTTT. This translates into CASRVQGDSNEKLFF.

This sequence joins TRBV9 and TRBJ1-2; 9 positions match TRBD1. CDR3 length: 13 amino acids. J was trimmed by 7 bases and V by 3 bases; bases with no gene match: 4. Germline CDR1 is SGDLS and CDR2 is YYNGEE. The CDR3 DNA sequence: TGTGCCAGCAGCGGGGGACAGGGAGGTGGCTACACCTTC. Translation: CASSGGQGGGYTF.

This clone came up once. The rearrangement links TRBV4-1 to TRBJ1-1, with D perhaps matching TRBD1 (6 bases). CDR3 length: 14 residues. Per germline, CDR1 MGHRA and CDR2 YSYEKL. V lost 1 base and J lost 6, with 12 bases in between. CDR3 region: CASSQVYRVAEAFF. CDR3 bases: TGCGCCAGCAGCCAAGTTTACAGGGTTGCTGAAGCTTTCTTT.

Note on this clone: Within the sample, other DNA sequences also encode this same CDR3. The chain links TRBV27 to TRBJ2-1; 7 bases map to TRBD1. J gave up 0 bases and V 6 bases, and 2 bases lay outside the gene matches. The CDR3 spans 14 residues. CDR1 is MNHEY, CDR2 SMNVEV, per germline (reference sequence). The chain's CDR3 is CASSRDSSYNEQFF. CDR3 sequence (DNA): TGTGCCAGCAGCCGGGACAGCTCCTACAATGAGCAGTTCTTC.

The genes are TRBV30 and TRBJ1-5; 7 bases map to TRBD1. The CDR3 length is 15 residues. The trim removed 2 bases at V and 2 bases at J, leaving 6 bases unmatched. The germline CDR1 and CDR2 sequences are GTSNPN and SVGIG (reference sequence). CDR3 sequence reads: CAWSPGTEGNQPQHF. The CDR3 DNA is TGTGCCTGGAGTCCCGGGACAGAAGGCAATCAGCCCCAGCATTTT.

This clone was seen a few times. This rearrangement joins TRBV11-2 to TRBJ1-2; possibly TRBD1 for D (6 bases). The germline V and J ends were trimmed by 1 base and 6 bases, with 12 bases remaining between them. Germline assignment: CDR1 SGHAT and CDR2 FQNNGV. The CDR3 is made up of 14 amino acids. The CDR3 region is CASSLGAGENGYTF. CDR3 DNA sequence: TGTGCCAGCAGCTTAGGGGCAGGGGAGAATGGCTACACCTTC.

The chain couples TRBV28 to TRBJ1-6, with D possibly matching TRBD1 (5 bases). Germline V gene sequence: CDR1 MDHEN, CDR2 SYDVKM. Trimming cost V 6 bases and J 4 bases, with 10 bases left between them. CDR3 length: 14 amino acids. The DNA for the CDR3 is TGTGCCAGCAGCCCCGGGGGTTATAATTCACCCCTCCACTTT. This translates into CASSPGGYNSPLHF.

This clone turned up a few times. V gene TRBV28 combines with J gene TRBJ1-5; tentatively, D is TRBD1 (6 bases). Germline CDR1 reads MDHEN; CDR2 reads SYDVKM. The CDR3 runs 17 residues. Trimming pared 2 bases from V and 0 bases from J, leaving 14 bases between. The CDR3 DNA is TGTGCCAGCAGTTTACCCTACGGACAGATTAGCAATCAGCCCCAGCATTTT. It translates to CASSLPYGQISNQPQHF.

In its sample, this clone was seen a few times. The rearrangement links TRBV10-1 to TRBJ2-1; D might be TRBD1 (5 bases). The germline CDR1 and CDR2 sequences are WNHNN and SYGVQD (reference sequence). Between the trimmed V and J ends, which lost 5 bases and 4 bases, there was a span of 9 bases. CDR3 length: 13 residues. CDR3 bases: TGCGCCAGCAGTTTGGGGCCTTACAATGAGCAGTTCTTC. Protein: CASSLGPYNEQFF.

V and J are TRBV9 and TRBJ1-2, with 8 nucleotides matching TRBD1. CDR1 SGDLS and CDR2 YYNGEE come from the germline V gene. With 0 bases clipped from V and 3 bases from J, the junction kept 1 base outside the gene matches. The CDR3 sequence is 14 residues long. CDR3 bases: TGTGCCAGCAGCGTAGCGGACAGGGACTATGGCTACACCTTC. Its protein is CASSVADRDYGYTF.

The gene calls are TRBV4-1 and TRBJ2-7, with TRBD2 matching over 11 bases. V lost 5 bases and J lost 3; bases outside the gene matches: 6. This CDR3 is 15 amino acids long. The germline V gene encodes CDR1 MGHRA and CDR2 YSYEKL. CDR3 sequence: CASSRVGTSGYEQYF. CDR3 in DNA: TGCGCCAGCAGCAGGGTCGGGACTAGCGGCTACGAGCAGTACTTC.

The chain employs TRBV2 and TRBJ1-4, with a weak D call TRBD1 (5 bases). This CDR3 has 13 residues. V was clipped by 8 bases and J by 7 bases, with 14 bases between them. Germline V gives CDR1 SNHLY, CDR2 FYNNEI. The CDR3 nucleotides read TGTGCCAGCCGATTTGACAGTTTTGAAAAACTGTTTTTT. Encoded protein: CASRFDSFEKLFF.

The gene calls are TRBV11-1 and TRBJ1-1; no firm D call. Germline V gene data show CDR1 as SGHAT and CDR2 as FQDESV (reference sequence). The V end lost 1 base, the J end lost 7 bases, and 13 bases lay between the germline ends. The CDR3 is made up of 14 amino acids. The chain's CDR3 is CASSLGIVPLEAFF. The CDR3, as DNA: TGTGCCAGCAGCTTAGGAATTGTCCCACTTGAAGCTTTCTTT.

This clone was seen more than once but under ten times. Here the CDR3 DNA reads TGTGCCACCGGTCTATCTGGAAACACCATATATTTT. The encoded protein is CATGLSGNTIYF. The J gene is TRBJ1-3, the V gene TRBV6-1; D is uncertain. The CDR3 extends over 12 amino acids. From germline, CDR1 is MNHNS and CDR2 SASEGT. Deletions cut 10 bases from V and 1 base from J, with 8 bases between.

This rearrangement joins TRBV6-6 to TRBJ2-7; 8 bases fit TRBD1. The CDR3 is 14 residues long. The V segment lost 6 bases and the J segment 5 bases; nucleotides outside the gene matches: 9. Per the germline V gene, CDR1 is MNHNY and CDR2 is SVGAGI (reference sequence). Written as DNA, the CDR3 is TGTGCCAGCAGAAAAGGAGGACAGGGCAACGAGCAGTACTTC. Protein product: CASRKGGQGNEQYF.

V usage is TRBV7-9 and J usage is TRBJ2-5; TRBD2 matches at 8 bases. Germline lookup yields CDR1 SEHNR and CDR2 FQNEAQ (reference sequence). This CDR3 spans 14 amino acids. With 0 bases clipped from V and 4 bases from J, the junction kept 1 base outside the gene matches. CDR3 region: CASSLASGTETQYF. The CDR3 DNA follows: TGTGCCAGCAGCTTAGCTAGCGGGACAGAGACCCAGTACTTC.

This chain joins TRBV9 and TRBJ2-7, with 13 bases matching TRBD2. The CDR3 contains 15 residues. The trim removed 3 bases at V and 2 bases at J, leaving 2 bases unmatched. The V gene's germline CDR1 is SGDLS and CDR2 YYNGEE. The CDR3 here is CASSAGLAGTYEQYF. The DNA for the CDR3 is TGTGCCAGCAGCGCGGGACTAGCGGGAACCTACGAGCAGTACTTC.

The chain has TRBV23-1 and TRBJ1-2; 10 positions match TRBD1. TRBV23-1 qualifies as an ORF whose function is uncertain. V trimming: 0 bases; J trimming: 2 bases; junction bases outside the gene matches: 6. CDR3 length: 17 amino acids. The CDR3 region has the DNA TGCGCCAGCAGTCAATCAAGAGGGACAGGGGAGAACTATGGCTACACCTTC. Translating gives CASSQSRGTGENYGYTF.

This clone was detected once. An end of the junction does not agree with germline; a read error may underlie this. This sequence joins TRBV7-7 and TRBJ2-7, with 10 bases aligning to TRBD1. Germline CDR1 reads SSHAT; CDR2 reads FNYEAQ (reference sequence). CDR3 size: 16 residues. Here the CDR3 reads CASSPGAGQGLYEQYF. For the CDR3, the DNA is TGTGCTAGCAGCCCAGGGGCGGGACAGGGGTTATACGAGCAGTACTTC.

The rearrangement joins TRBV28 to TRBJ1-3; unclear D gene. Trimming removed 6 bases from V and 8 bases from J, with 14 bases in between. The CDR3 loop spans 13 amino acids. Germline V gene sequence: CDR1 MDHEN, CDR2 SYDVKM. The CDR3 region is CASRPAGEDTIYF. The CDR3 nucleotides are TGTGCCAGCAGGCCAGCCGGGGAGGACACCATATATTTT.

This clone was seen only once. The V gene is TRBV7-2, the J gene TRBJ2-2; 9 positions match TRBD1. Germline values: CDR1 SGHTA, CDR2 FQGNSA. J was trimmed by 3 bases and V by 1 base; bases with no gene match: 0. The CDR3 runs to 15 residues. The CDR3 nucleotides read TGTGCCAGCAGCTTAGGACAGGGGGACACCGGGGAGCTGTTTTTT. This sequence encodes CASSLGQGDTGELFF. The complete variable domain, with remaining parts taken from reference TRBV7-2 and TRBJ2-2, reads GAGVSQSPSNKVTEKGKDVELRCDPISGHTALYWYRQSLGQGLEFLIYFQGNSAPDKSGLPSDRFSAERTGGSVSTLTIQRTQQEDSAVYLCASSLGQGDTGELFFGEGSRLTVL.